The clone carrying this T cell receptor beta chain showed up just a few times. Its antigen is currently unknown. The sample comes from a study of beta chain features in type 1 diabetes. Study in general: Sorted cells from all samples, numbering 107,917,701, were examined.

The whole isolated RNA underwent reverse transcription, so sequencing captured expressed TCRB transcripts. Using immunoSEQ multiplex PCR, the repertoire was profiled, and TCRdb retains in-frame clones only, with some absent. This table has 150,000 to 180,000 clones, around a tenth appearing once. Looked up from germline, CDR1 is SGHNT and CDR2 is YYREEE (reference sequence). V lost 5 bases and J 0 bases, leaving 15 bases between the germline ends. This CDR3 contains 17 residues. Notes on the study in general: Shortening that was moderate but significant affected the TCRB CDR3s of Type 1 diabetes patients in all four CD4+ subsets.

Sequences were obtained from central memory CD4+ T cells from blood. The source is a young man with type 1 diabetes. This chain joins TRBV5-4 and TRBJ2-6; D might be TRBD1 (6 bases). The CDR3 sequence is CASRQTGAPSGANVLTF. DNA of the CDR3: TGTGCCAGCAGGCAGACAGGTGCCCCCTCTGGGGCCAACGTCCTGACTTTC.